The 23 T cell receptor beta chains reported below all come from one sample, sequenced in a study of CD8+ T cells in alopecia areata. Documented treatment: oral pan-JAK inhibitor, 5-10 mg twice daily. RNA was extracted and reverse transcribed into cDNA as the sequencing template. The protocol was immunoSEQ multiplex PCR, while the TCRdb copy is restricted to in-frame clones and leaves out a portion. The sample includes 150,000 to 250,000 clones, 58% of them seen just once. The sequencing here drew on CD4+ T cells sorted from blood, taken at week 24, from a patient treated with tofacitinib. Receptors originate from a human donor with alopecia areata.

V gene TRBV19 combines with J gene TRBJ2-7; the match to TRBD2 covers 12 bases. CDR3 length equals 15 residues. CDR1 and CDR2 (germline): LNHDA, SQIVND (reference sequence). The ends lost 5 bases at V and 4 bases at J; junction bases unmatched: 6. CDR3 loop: CASSPRTSGEYEQYF. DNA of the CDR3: TGTGCCAGTAGTCCCCGGACTAGCGGGGAATACGAGCAGTACTTC.

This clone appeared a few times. As DNA, the CDR3 is TGTGCCAGCAGCTTGGGCCGGGAAGAGACCCAGTACTTC. Translation: CASSLGREETQYF. The chain links TRBV5-4 to TRBJ2-5; D is ambiguous. Deletions cut 0 bases from V and 3 bases from J, with 6 bases between. This CDR3 has 13 amino acids. CDR1 is SGHNT, CDR2 YYREEE, per germline (reference sequence).

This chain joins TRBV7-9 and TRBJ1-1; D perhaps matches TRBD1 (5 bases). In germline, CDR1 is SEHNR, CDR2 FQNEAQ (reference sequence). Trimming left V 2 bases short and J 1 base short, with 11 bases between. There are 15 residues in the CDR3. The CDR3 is CASSLNGAKNTEAFF. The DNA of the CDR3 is TGTGCCAGCAGCTTAAATGGGGCTAAGAACACTGAAGCTTTCTTT.

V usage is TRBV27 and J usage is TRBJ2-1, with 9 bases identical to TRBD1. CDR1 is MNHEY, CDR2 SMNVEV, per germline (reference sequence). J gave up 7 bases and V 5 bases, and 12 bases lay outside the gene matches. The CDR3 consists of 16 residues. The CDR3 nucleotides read TGTGCCAGCAGTCTCCATACAGGGGGCGCGGGAAATGAGCAGTTCTTC. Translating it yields CASSLHTGGAGNEQFF.

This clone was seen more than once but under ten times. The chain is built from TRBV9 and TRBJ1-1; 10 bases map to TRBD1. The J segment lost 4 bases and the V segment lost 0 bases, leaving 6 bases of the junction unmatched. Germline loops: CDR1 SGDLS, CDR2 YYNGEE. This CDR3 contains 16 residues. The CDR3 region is CASSVAPWTGGTEAFF. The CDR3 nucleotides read TGTGCCAGCAGCGTAGCGCCGTGGACAGGGGGCACTGAAGCTTTCTTT. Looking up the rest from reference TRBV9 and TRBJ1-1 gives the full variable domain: DSGVTQTPKHLITATGQRVTLRCSPRSGDLSVYWYQQSLDQGLQFLIQYYNGEERAKGNILERFSAQQFPDLHSELNLSSLELGDSALYFCASSVAPWTGGTEAFFGQGTRLTVV.

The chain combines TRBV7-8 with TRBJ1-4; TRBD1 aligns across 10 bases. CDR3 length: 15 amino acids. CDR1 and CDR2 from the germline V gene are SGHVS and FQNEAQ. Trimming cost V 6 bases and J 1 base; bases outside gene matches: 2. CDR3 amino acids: CASSRDRGTNEKLFF. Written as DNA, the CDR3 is TGTGCCAGCAGTCGGGACAGGGGAACTAATGAAAAACTGTTTTTT.

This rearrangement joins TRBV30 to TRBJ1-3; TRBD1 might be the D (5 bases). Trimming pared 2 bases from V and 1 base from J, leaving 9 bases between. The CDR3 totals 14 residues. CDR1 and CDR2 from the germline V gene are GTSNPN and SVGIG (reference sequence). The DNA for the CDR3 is TGTGCCTGGAGTAGGGGATTGTCTGGAAACACCATATATTTT. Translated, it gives CAWSRGLSGNTIYF.

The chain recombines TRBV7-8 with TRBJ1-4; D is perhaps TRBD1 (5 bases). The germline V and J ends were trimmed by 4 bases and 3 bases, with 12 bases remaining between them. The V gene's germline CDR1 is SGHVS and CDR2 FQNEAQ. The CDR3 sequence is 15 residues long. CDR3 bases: TGTGCCAGCAGCTCCCGGGACGGATCTAATGAAAAACTGTTTTTT. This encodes CASSSRDGSNEKLFF.

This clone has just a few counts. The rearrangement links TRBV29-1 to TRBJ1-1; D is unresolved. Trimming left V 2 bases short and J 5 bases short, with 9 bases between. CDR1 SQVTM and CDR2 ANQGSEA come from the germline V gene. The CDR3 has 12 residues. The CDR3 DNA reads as TGCAGCGTTGAATGGGTAGGGACTGAAGCTTTCTTT. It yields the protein CSVEWVGTEAFF.

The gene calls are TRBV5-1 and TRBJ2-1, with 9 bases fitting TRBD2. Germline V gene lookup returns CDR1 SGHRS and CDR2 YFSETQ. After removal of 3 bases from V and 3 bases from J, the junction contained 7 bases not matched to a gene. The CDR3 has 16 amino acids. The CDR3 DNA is TGCGCCAGCAGCTCCTTAGCGGGGGAAAACTACAATGAGCAGTTCTTC. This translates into CASSSLAGENYNEQFF.

CDR3 nucleotide sequence: TGTGCCAGCAGCGTATATCTAACCGGGGAGCTGTTTTTT. Residues: CASSVYLTGELFF. V and J are TRBV9 and TRBJ2-2; D uncertain. From germline, CDR1 is SGDLS and CDR2 YYNGEE. The CDR3 spans 13 residues. The ends were cut back, 1 base at V and 5 bases at J, with 6 bases in the middle.

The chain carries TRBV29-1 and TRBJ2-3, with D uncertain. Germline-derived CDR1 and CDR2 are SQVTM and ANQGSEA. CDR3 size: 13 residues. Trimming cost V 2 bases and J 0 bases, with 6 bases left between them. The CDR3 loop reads CSVEQVSTDTQYF. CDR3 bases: TGCAGCGTTGAACAGGTTAGCACAGATACGCAGTATTTT.

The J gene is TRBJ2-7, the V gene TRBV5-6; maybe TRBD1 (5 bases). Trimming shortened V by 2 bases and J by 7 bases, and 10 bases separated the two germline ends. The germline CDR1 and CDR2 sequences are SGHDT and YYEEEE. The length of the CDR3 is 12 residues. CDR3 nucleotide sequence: TGTGCCAGCAGCTTTCAGGGTCGGGAGCAGTACTTC. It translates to CASSFQGREQYF.

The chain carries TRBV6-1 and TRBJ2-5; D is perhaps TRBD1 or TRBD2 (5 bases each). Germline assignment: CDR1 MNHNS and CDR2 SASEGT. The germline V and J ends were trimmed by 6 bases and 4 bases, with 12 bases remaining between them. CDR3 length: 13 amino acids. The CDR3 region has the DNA TGTGCCAGCAGCCGAGGGGTGGCAGAGACCCAGTACTTC. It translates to CASSRGVAETQYF.

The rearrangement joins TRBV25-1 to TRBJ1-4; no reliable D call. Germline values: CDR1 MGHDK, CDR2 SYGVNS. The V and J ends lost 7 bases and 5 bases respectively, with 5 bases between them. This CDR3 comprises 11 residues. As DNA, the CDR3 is TGTGCCAGCATGGAGAATGAAAAACTGTTTTTT. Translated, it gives CASMENEKLFF.

CDR3 loop: CASSTTRDTYNSPLHF. CDR3 DNA sequence: TGTGCCAGCAGCACAACCCGGGACACTTATAATTCACCCCTCCACTTT. This chain links TRBV7-2 with TRBJ1-6, with D possibly TRBD1 on 6 matching bases. The V end was cut by 5 bases, the J end by 4 bases, with 15 bases between. Germline-derived CDR1 and CDR2 are SGHTA and FQGNSA. The CDR3 runs to 16 residues.

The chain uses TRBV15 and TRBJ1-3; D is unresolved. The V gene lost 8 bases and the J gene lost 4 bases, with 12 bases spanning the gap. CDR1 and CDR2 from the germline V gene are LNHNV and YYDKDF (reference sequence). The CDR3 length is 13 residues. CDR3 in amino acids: CATSAYEGNTIYF. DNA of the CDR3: TGTGCCACCTCGGCCTACGAGGGAAACACCATATATTTT.

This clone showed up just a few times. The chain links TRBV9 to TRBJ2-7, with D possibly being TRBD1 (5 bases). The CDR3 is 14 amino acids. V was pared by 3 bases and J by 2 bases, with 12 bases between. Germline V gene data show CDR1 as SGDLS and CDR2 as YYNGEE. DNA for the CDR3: TGTGCCAGCAGCGCCCTTCAGGGTCCCTACGAGCAGTACTTC. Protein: CASSALQGPYEQYF.

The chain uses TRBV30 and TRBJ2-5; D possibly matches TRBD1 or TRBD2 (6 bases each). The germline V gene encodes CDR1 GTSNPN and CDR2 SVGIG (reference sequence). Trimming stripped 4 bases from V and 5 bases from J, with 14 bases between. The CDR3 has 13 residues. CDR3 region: CAWISVGGETQYF. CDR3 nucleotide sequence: TGTGCCTGGATATCGGTAGGGGGGGAGACCCAGTACTTC.

The CDR3 reads CASSLDRVGQPQHF. The CDR3 nucleotides are TGTGCCAGCAGCTTAGACAGGGTGGGTCAGCCCCAGCATTTT. The V gene is TRBV7-2, the J gene TRBJ1-5, with D possibly being TRBD1 (6 bases). The CDR3 runs to 14 residues. Trimming removed 1 base from V and 6 bases from J, with 10 bases in between. The germline V gene encodes CDR1 SGHTA and CDR2 FQGNSA.

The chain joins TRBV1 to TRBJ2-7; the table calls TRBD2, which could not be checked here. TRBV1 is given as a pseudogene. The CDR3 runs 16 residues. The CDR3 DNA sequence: TGCACCAGCAGCCAAGGTCTTAGCGGGTATCCCTACGAGCAGTACTTC. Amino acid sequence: CTSSQGLSGYPYEQYF.

Written as DNA, the CDR3 is TGTGCCAGCAGTCGCCGGGACAGGGGAGGGGAGACCCAGTACTTC. Protein product: CASSRRDRGGETQYF. The V and J genes are TRBV27 and TRBJ2-5, with TRBD1 matching 10 bases. Germline CDR1 and CDR2: MNHEY and SMNVEV (reference sequence). The CDR3 runs to 15 residues. V shed 5 bases, J shed 5 bases, and the junction held 8 bases outside the gene matches.

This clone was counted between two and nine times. DNA of the CDR3: TGTGCCAGCAGCTTTGGGGGGCCTAGCGAGCAAGAGACCCAGTACTTC. Translating it yields CASSFGGPSEQETQYF. V gene TRBV5-4 combines with J gene TRBJ2-5, with D possibly being TRBD1 or TRBD2 (6 bases each). The V gene's germline CDR1 is SGHNT and CDR2 YYREEE (reference sequence). The V and J ends lost 2 bases and 2 bases respectively, with 16 bases between them. The CDR3 extends over 16 amino acids.